The T cell receptor (beta chain) under discussion was sequenced for a study of T-cell reconstitution after alpha-beta-depleted transplantation in children. Looked up from germline, CDR1 is MNHEY and CDR2 is SVGAGI. CDR3 length equals 16 residues. V gave up 0 bases and J gave up 2 bases; unmatched junction bases: 4. The library targeted TCRbeta and was prepared with unique molecular identifiers. TCRdb reprocessed the PCR reads via MiXCR and lists one record per CDR3 protein. The sample carries roughly 200,000 distinct CDR3 sequences, 13% to 15% recorded once. This clonotype showed up just a few times. V usage is TRBV6-5 and J usage is TRBJ2-1; 7 nucleotides align to TRBD2. This clonotype was obtained from a human donor who donated a stem cell graft to a child with acute lymphoblastic leukemia. This sample comprised PBMCs from the stem cell graft donor, obtained from the stem cell graft. CDR3 DNA: TGTGCCAGCAGTTACTCCGGCGGGAGTCCCTACAATGAGCAGTTCTTC. It encodes CASSYSGGSPYNEQFF.